This T cell receptor beta chain was recovered during a study of T-cell reconstitution after alpha-beta-depleted transplantation in children. Study observations and caveats: At around two months after transplant, the alpha-beta T cells were reportedly derived from several hundred expanded clones that came from non-depleted graft cells.

As for this clonotype: The target antigen is unknown.

Unique molecular identifiers tagged the TCRbeta library. In TCRdb, the PCR reads were re-called with MiXCR into one record per CDR3 protein. The sample yields almost 500,000 distinct CDR3 sequences, 10% seen once. The CDR3 is 16 amino acids. Germline V gives CDR1 LNHDA, CDR2 SQIVND (reference sequence). V was clipped by 7 bases and J by 7 bases, with 22 bases between them. The V call is TRBV19, the J call TRBJ1-4, with no clear D. The sequence was collected from a child aged 2 to 10 with inherited bone marrow failure, due to receive a stem cell transplant. This material consisted of PBMCs, taken before TCRalphabeta/CD19-depleted stem cell transplant. Here the CDR3 reads CASTAESSGHGEKLFF. CDR3 DNA sequence: TGTGCCAGTACCGCAGAATCATCCGGGCACGGTGAAAAACTGTTTTTT.